These T cell receptor beta chains were read from a single sample in a study of blood T cell repertoires in COVID-19. Method: immunoSEQ multiplex PCR; TCRdb's copy keeps in-frame clones and lacks some. The sample includes approximately 400,000 clones, around 87% of them seen just once. The sample consisted of PBMCs or T cells enriched from blood (not recorded which). These TCRs come from a young man who had recovered from COVID-19. The CDR3 runs from the conserved cysteine through the conserved F or W. The D gene is left open where the match is weak. Not every row has a clone size; where given, it reads once, few, many or a size class.

NA,NA,TRBV12-3/TRBV12-4,TRBJ1-1,13,CASSLDRGTEAFF,TGTGCCAGCAGTTTGGACAGAGGGACTGAAGCTTTCTTT
NA,NA,TRBV6-6,TRBJ1-1,15,CASSPLGGANTEAFF,TGTGCCAGCAGTCCCCTGGGGGGGGCGAACACTGAAGCTTTCTTT
NA,TRBD1,TRBV6-4,TRBJ1-1,13,CASRSDRGSDAFF,TGTGCCAGCAGATCAGACAGGGGGAGCGACGCTTTCTTT
NA,NA,TRBV6-5,TRBJ2-5,12,CASRRAQETQYF,TGTGCCAGCAGGAGGGCACAAGAGACCCAGTACTTC
NA,NA,TRBV6-5,TRBJ1-5,13,CASSYAGNQPQHF,TGTGCCAGCAGTTACGCGGGGAATCAGCCCCAGCATTTT
few,TRBD1,TRBV11-2,TRBJ1-1,16,CASSAHGTGVNTEAFF,TGTGCCAGCAGCGCCCACGGGACAGGGGTAAACACTGAAGCTTTCTTT
NA,NA,TRBV6-5,TRBJ1-2,13,CASSEAVGYGYTF,TGTGCCAGCTCGGAGGCCGTCGGCTATGGCTACACCTTC
NA,TRBD2,TRBV30,TRBJ2-3,12,CASTSGGDTQYF,TGTGCCTCTACTAGCGGTGGAGATACGCAGTATTTT
NA,TRBD1,TRBV10-3,TRBJ2-1,15,CAIRGTGFYYNEQFF,TGTGCCATCAGGGGGACAGGATTCTACTACAATGAGCAGTTCTTC
NA,NA,TRBV5-4,TRBJ1-3,15,CASSSQHQSGNTIYF,TGTGCCAGCAGCTCCCAACATCAATCTGGAAACACCATATATTTT
NA,NA,TRBV6-4,TRBJ1-5,13,CASSVGPNQPQHF,TGTGCCAGCAGTGTGGGGCCAAATCAGCCCCAGCATTTT
NA,NA,TRBV19,TRBJ1-4,13,CASSSEFNEKLFF,TGTGCCAGTAGCTCGGAGTTTAATGAAAAACTGTTTTTT
NA,NA,TRBV3-1/TRBV3-2,TRBJ1-2,15,CASSQEPGANYGYTF,TGTGCCAGCAGCCAAGAGCCGGGTGCTAACTATGGCTACACCTTC
NA,TRBD2,TRBV6-5,TRBJ2-1,15,CASLSGGGTYNEQFF,TGTGCCAGCCTTTCGGGCGGGGGGACCTACAATGAGCAGTTCTTC
NA,NA,TRBV5-1,TRBJ2-3,13,CASSFPGTDTQYF,TGCGCCAGCAGCTTTCCTGGCACAGATACGCAGTATTTT
few,NA,TRBV14,TRBJ1-2,13,CASSQEQGYGYTF,TGTGCCAGCAGCCAAGAGCAGGGCTATGGCTACACCTTC
NA,TRBD1,TRBV19,TRBJ1-2,15,CASSIDPAGGYGYTF,TGTGCCAGTAGTATAGATCCGGCAGGGGGTTATGGCTACACCTTC
NA,NA,TRBV23-1,TRBJ1-3,16,CASSQTPSSPGNTIYF,TGCGCCAGCAGTCAAACCCCCAGTTCACCTGGAAACACCATATATTTT
NA,TRBD2,TRBV5-1,TRBJ2-7,14,CASSWTSGGYEQYF,TGCGCCAGCAGCTGGACTAGCGGGGGCTACGAGCAGTACTTC
once,NA,TRBV30,TRBJ1-5,12,CAWTYHNQPQHF,TGTGCCTGGACATACCACAACCAGCCCCAGCATTTT
NA,TRBD1,TRBV6-1,TRBJ1-1,15,CASSEGRGGTTEAFF,TGTGCCAGCAGTGAAGGACGAGGGGGCACCACTGAAGCTTTCTTT
NA,NA,TRBV6-2/TRBV6-3,TRBJ1-2,15,CASSSPKGSGYGYTF,TGTGCCAGCAGTTCCCCCAAGGGGTCGGGCTATGGCTACACCTTC
NA,NA,TRBV12-3/TRBV12-4,TRBJ1-4,13,CASSLGASEKLFF,TGTGCCAGCAGTTTAGGGGCTTCTGAAAAACTGTTTTTT
NA,NA,TRBV10-3,TRBJ1-1,13,CAISEGDSLEAFF,TGTGCCATCAGTGAGGGAGACTCCTTGGAAGCTTTCTTT
once,NA,TRBV13,TRBJ1-1,14,CASSYESVNTEAFF,TGTGCCAGCAGCTACGAATCGGTGAACACTGAAGCTTTCTTT
few,TRBD1,TRBV19,TRBJ1-5,19,CASSMYGTGGLNSNQPQHF,TGTGCCAGTAGTATGTATGGGACAGGGGGCCTTAATAGCAATCAGCCCCAGCATTTT